This T cell receptor beta chain was identified during a study of CXCR3-negative and CXCR3-positive naive CD8 T cells. TRB cDNA was prepared as libraries by UMI-labeled 5' RACE. Reprocessing the 5' RACE reads, TCRdb reports a single entry for every CDR3 protein and omits DNA. The specimen's table records under 150,000 distinct CDR3 sequences. General observations from the study: The study found comparably high diversity in both naive subsets and much lower diversity in memory CD8+ cells. CXCR3-positive naive cells had TRB CDR3s that were more hydrophobic than CXCR3-negative naive cells had. Naive subsets displayed similar surface CD5, and TCR strength was inferred from TRB CDR3 properties.

Germline-derived CDR1 and CDR2 are SQVTM and ANQGSEA. This CDR3 region has 13 residues. Sorting yielded triplicates of fewer than 350,000 cells for each CD8+ T cell subset. Naive cells were sorted as CD45RO-, CCR7+, CD27+ and CD95-. A remark on this clonotype: As yet, its antigen is unknown.

The TCR sequence derives from a human donor in good health. Some clones in this sample may be carry-over from other donors' samples. The chain joins TRBV29-1 to TRBJ1-1; there is no DNA to check the TCRdb D call of TRBD1. What was sequenced was naive CXCR3+ CD8+ T cells from blood. As for subset: CD45RO-CCR7+CD27+CD95- naive CD8+ T cells expressing CXCR3 (TNR3+). CDR3 region: CSVESGGDTEAFF.